The 13 T cell receptor beta chains listed next were all sequenced from one sample in a study of shared clonotypes between healthy human individuals (dated by TCRdb to between 2020 and 2021). To prepare the library, the immunoSEQ multiplex PCR assay was applied. Drawn from immuneACCESS, this table holds only the in-frame rearrangements with V and J called that TCRdb kept. Clones are partly lost; checked studies trace under half to an unresolved V gene and leave the rest unexplained. Within this sample are around 1.4 million clones, with less than 99% of them counted one time only. Clones ranked in the top ten supply about 0.4% of the sample. Sequenced material: naive CD4+ T cells sorted from blood. In light of the paper, this sample's cell subset or site label describes: CD45RA+ positively selected. These receptors were obtained from a man aged 25-45 years in good health.

The chain is built from TRBV7-6 and TRBJ2-2; TRBD1 matches 8 bases. The germline V gene encodes CDR1 SGHVS and CDR2 FNYEAQ. V lost 5 bases and J lost 3; bases outside the gene matches: 14. This CDR3 region has 18 residues. In nucleotides, the CDR3 is TGTGCCAGCAGCGTAACAGGGGGACCATTTTACGACACCGGGGAGCTGTTTTTT. This gives the protein CASSVTGGPFYDTGELFF.

V usage is TRBV7-9 and J usage is TRBJ1-1; no definite D call. The CDR3 sequence is 12 residues long. In germline, CDR1 is SEHNR, CDR2 FQNEAQ (reference sequence). Trimming took 7 bases from V and 0 from J, leaving 6 bases between them. DNA for the CDR3: TGTGCCAGCACCCGGTTGAACACTGAAGCTTTCTTT. It codes for CASTRLNTEAFF.

The rearrangement joins TRBV18 to TRBJ2-7; D unclear. The V end was cut by 3 bases, the J end by 5 bases, with 8 bases between. CDR1 is KGHSH and CDR2 is LQKENI in the germline V gene. The length of the CDR3 is 12 residues. The CDR3, as DNA: TGTGCCAGCTCACCCACACCGGACGAGCAGTACTTC. As protein: CASSPTPDEQYF.

The chain recombines TRBV5-4 with TRBJ1-2; TRBD1 matches 7 bases. The CDR3 is made up of 14 amino acids. The germline CDR1 and CDR2 sequences are SGHNT and YYREEE (reference sequence). V gave up 5 bases and J gave up 4 bases; unmatched junction bases: 8. CDR3 coding DNA: TGTGCCAGCAGGGGCCGAGGACAGGCCTATGGCTACACCTTC. Protein sequence: CASRGRGQAYGYTF.

The rearrangement uses TRBV5-4 and TRBJ2-5; D unclear. The germline V gene encodes CDR1 SGHNT and CDR2 YYREEE (reference sequence). The ends were cut back, 0 bases at V and 5 bases at J, with 14 bases in the middle. The CDR3 contains 15 residues. For the CDR3, the DNA is TGTGCCAGCAGCTTGGGTCGGCCTCCCGGCGAGACCCAGTACTTC. Its protein is CASSLGRPPGETQYF.

The chain recombines TRBV11-2 with TRBJ2-1, with TRBD1 identical over 7 bases. The CDR3 is made up of 16 amino acids. With V trimmed by 3 bases and J by 6 bases, 11 bases remained unmatched. Germline V gene sequence: CDR1 SGHAT, CDR2 FQNNGV. CDR3 DNA: TGTGCCAGCAGCTTGATGGGAGAGACAGGGCGCAATGAGCAGTTCTTC. Residues: CASSLMGETGRNEQFF. Combining the CDR3 with reference TRBV11-2 and TRBJ2-1 gives the whole variable domain EAGVAQSPRYKIIEKRQSVAFWCNPISGHATLYWYQQILGQGPKLLIQFQNNGVVDDSQLPKDRFSAERLKGVDSTLKIQPAKLEDSAVYLCASSLMGETGRNEQFFGPGTRLTVL.

Comments on this clone: Sequence at one end of the junction differs from germline and may be a read error. V usage is TRBV7-7 and J usage is TRBJ2-5; tentatively, D is TRBD1 (5 bases). Germline CDR1 reads SSHAT; CDR2 reads FNYEAQ (reference sequence). This CDR3 spans 13 amino acids. This CDR3 reads CASSLTPGETQYF. The CDR3 region has the DNA TGTGCTAGCAGTTTGACACCAGGGGAGACCCAGTACTTC.

This clone was counted once. This chain joins TRBV7-9 and TRBJ1-1, with TRBD1 matching 8 bases. Germline loops: CDR1 SEHNR, CDR2 FQNEAQ (reference sequence). The V gene end was trimmed by 5 bases and the J gene end by 4 bases; junction bases not matched to a gene: 12. The CDR3 totals 16 residues. The CDR3 sequence: CASSPSGAGGFTEAFF. The DNA of the CDR3 is TGTGCCAGCAGCCCATCTGGAGCAGGGGGCTTCACTGAAGCTTTCTTT.

This chain uses TRBV5-1 with TRBJ2-1, with D perhaps matching TRBD1 (6 bases). The CDR3 spans 14 residues. Germline V gene lookup returns CDR1 SGHRS and CDR2 YFSETQ. The germline V and J ends were trimmed by 3 bases and 4 bases, with 11 bases remaining between them. For the CDR3, the DNA is TGCGCCAGCAGCTACCGGGACACATACAATGAGCAGTTCTTC. Translating gives CASSYRDTYNEQFF. Full variable domain (remainder filled in from reference TRBV5-1 and TRBJ2-1): KAGVTQTPRYLIKTRGQQVTLSCSPISGHRSVSWYQQTPGQGLQFLFEYFSETQRNKGNFPGRFSGRQFSNSRSEMNVSTLELGDSALYLCASSYRDTYNEQFFGPGTRLTVL.

This chain connects TRBV27 to TRBJ1-1; no reliable D call. Germline-derived CDR1 and CDR2 are MNHEY and SMNVEV (reference sequence). CDR3 size: 14 residues. V lost 5 bases, J lost 9 bases, and 19 bases lay in between. As DNA, the CDR3 is TGTGCCAGCAGTCCCGACCCCGACTTGGCAAAAGCTTTCTTT. Protein sequence: CASSPDPDLAKAFF.

This chain links TRBV7-6 with TRBJ2-2; 10 bases align to TRBD2. V lost 3 bases to trimming and J lost 3 bases; unmatched junction nucleotides: 10. The CDR3 is 18 amino acids. Germline assignment: CDR1 SGHVS and CDR2 FNYEAQ. CDR3 residues: CASSFVVSGRRDTGELFF. CDR3 nucleotide sequence: TGTGCCAGCAGCTTTGTGGTTAGCGGGAGGCGGGACACCGGGGAGCTGTTTTTT.

This chain links TRBV5-4 with TRBJ2-1; D is perhaps TRBD2 (5 bases). Trimming stripped 3 bases from V and 4 bases from J, with 8 bases between. Germline lookup yields CDR1 SGHNT and CDR2 YYREEE (reference sequence). The length of the CDR3 is 13 residues. CDR3 loop: CASSSTSYNEQFF. CDR3 nucleotide sequence: TGTGCCAGCAGCTCAACTAGTTACAATGAGCAGTTCTTC.

This rearrangement joins TRBV19 to TRBJ2-1; tentatively, D is TRBD2 (6 bases). The CDR3 is 14 residues long. Trimming removed 7 bases at V and 4 bases at J, with 14 bases between. CDR1 is LNHDA and CDR2 is SQIVND in the germline V gene (reference sequence). Here the CDR3 DNA reads TGTGCCAGTACCCCGGGACTCGGTTACAATGAGCAGTTCTTC. Amino acid sequence: CASTPGLGYNEQFF.